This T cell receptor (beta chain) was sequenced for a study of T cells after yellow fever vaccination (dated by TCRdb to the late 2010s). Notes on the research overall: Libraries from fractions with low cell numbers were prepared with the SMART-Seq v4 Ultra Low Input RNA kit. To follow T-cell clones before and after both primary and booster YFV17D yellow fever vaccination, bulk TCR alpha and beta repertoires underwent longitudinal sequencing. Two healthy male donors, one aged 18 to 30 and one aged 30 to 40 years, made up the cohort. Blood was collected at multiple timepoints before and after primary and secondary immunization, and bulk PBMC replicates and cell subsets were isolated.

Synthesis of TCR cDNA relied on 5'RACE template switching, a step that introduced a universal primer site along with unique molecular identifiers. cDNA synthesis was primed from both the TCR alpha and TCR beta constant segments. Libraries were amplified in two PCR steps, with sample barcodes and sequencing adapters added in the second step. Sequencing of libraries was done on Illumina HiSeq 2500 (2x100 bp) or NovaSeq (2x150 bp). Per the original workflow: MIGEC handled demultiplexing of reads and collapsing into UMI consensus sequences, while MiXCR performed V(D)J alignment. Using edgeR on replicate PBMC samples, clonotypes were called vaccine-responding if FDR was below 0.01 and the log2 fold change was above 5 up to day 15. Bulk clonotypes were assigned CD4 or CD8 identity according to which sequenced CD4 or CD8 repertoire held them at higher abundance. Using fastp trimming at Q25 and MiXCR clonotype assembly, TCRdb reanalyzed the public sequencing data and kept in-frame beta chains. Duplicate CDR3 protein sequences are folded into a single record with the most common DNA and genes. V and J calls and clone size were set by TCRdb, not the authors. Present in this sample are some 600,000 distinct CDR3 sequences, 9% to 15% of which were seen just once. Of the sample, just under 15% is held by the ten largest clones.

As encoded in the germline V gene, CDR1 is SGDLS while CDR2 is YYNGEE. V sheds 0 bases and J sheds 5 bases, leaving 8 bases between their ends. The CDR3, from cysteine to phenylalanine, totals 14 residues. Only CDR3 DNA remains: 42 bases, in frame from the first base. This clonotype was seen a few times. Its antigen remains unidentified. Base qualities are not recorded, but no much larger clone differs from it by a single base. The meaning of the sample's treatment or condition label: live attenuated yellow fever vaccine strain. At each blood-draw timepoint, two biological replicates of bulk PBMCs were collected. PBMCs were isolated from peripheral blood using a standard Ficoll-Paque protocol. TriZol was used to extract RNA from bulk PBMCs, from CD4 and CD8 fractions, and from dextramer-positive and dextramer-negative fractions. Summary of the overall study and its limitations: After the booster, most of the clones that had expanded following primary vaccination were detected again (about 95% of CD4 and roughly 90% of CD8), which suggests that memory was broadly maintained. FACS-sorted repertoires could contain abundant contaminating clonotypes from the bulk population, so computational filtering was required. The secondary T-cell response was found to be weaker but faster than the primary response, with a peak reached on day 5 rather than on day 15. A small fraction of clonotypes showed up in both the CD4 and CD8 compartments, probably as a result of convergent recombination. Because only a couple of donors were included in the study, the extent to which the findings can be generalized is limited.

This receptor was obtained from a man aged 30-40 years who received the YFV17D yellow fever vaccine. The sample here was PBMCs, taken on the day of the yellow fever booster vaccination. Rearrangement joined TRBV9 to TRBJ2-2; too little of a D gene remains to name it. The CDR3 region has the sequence CASSVGTYTGELFF. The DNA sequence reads TGTGCCAGCAGCGTAGGGACGTATACCGGGGAGCTGTTTTTT.